The T cell receptor (beta chain) described here comes from a study of T-cell reconstitution after alpha-beta-depleted transplantation in children. This CDR3 region has 13 residues. CDR1 and CDR2 from the germline V gene are LNHNV and YYDKDF (reference sequence). V lost 10 bases and J lost 6; bases outside the gene matches: 7. A TCRbeta library incorporating unique molecular identifiers was prepared. One entry per CDR3 protein results from TCRdb running MiXCR on the PCR reads. The sample includes 900,000 or so distinct CDR3 sequences, under 20% of them seen just once. This chain links TRBV15 with TRBJ2-1; 9 bases match TRBD2. The TCR originated in a male patient between 10 and 17 years old who had a stem cell transplant for acute lymphoblastic leukemia, so the T cells may come from the graft donor. Specimen: PBMCs, mostly from graft donor cells, collected 360 days after TCRalphabeta/CD19-depleted stem cell transplant. The CDR3 DNA reads TGTGCCATCCGAGCGGGAGGTTTCAATGAGCAGTTCTTC. Translated: CAIRAGGFNEQFF.